Listed below are T cell receptor beta chains from one sample, sequenced in a study of T cells in Graves' hyperthyroidism and ophthalmopathy. TCRdb independently ran MiXCR on the multiplex PCR reads; one entry per CDR3 protein. This sample has approximately 530,000 distinct CDR3 sequences, with just under 20% found just once. Sequenced input: blood. The receptors were sampled from a man aged 35 to 55 with Graves' ophthalmopathy. Both conserved end residues are part of each CDR3. Each record gives: J gene, clone size, D gene, V gene, CDR3 DNA, CDR3 protein. A D gene is named only where the DNA matches it firmly. For some rows the clone size is stated as once, few or many, or as a class when expanded; others skip it.

TRBJ2-5 | . | . | TRBV7-2 | TGTGCCAGCAGCTTAGGAACTGGGACCCAGTACTTC | CASSLGTGTQYF
TRBJ2-3 | many | . | TRBV11-2 | TGTGCCAGCAGCACTACAGATACGCAGTATTTT | CASSTTDTQYF
TRBJ2-1 | many | TRBD2 | TRBV7-3 | TGTGCCAGCAGCTTAAAAGCGGGAGCCCTCGTTGAGCAGTTCTTC | CASSLKAGALVEQFF
TRBJ2-7 | many | . | TRBV20-1 | TGCAGTGCTAGAGATAACGGGCGGACCCGGGGTGAGCAGTACTTC | CSARDNGRTRGEQYF
TRBJ2-1 | many | . | TRBV28 | TGTGCCAGCAGTTACCGGGACACTTACTACAATGAGCAGTTCTTC | CASSYRDTYYNEQFF
TRBJ1-5 | many | . | TRBV28 | TGTGCCAGCAGTTCTAGGACCCCGGGGACGGAGCCCCAGCATTTT | CASSSRTPGTEPQHF
TRBJ2-3 | few | TRBD1 | TRBV5-1 | TGCGCCAGCAGCCAGGGGGCGCGCACAGATACGCAGTATTTT | CASSQGARTDTQYF
TRBJ2-5 | . | TRBD2 | TRBV18 | TGTGCCAGCTCACCCCTTTTGCCGGCGGGAGGACTACAAGAGACCCAGTACTTC | CASSPLLPAGGLQETQYF
TRBJ1-4 | few | . | TRBV5-1 | TGCGCCAGCAGCCCGGGCCTCCACGATAATGAAAAACTGTTTTTT | CASSPGLHDNEKLFF
TRBJ2-3 | many | TRBD2 | TRBV2 | TGTGCCAGCAGTGAATTTGCGGGGGTCGGGACAGATACGCAGTATTTT | CASSEFAGVGTDTQYF
TRBJ1-1 | few | . | TRBV19 | TGTGCCAGTAGTATAGTCGGGGTTAAGGGGATGAACACTGAAGCTTTCTTT | CASSIVGVKGMNTEAFF
TRBJ1-2 | . | . | TRBV20-1 | TGCAGTGTGAATTCCAAGAACTATGGCTACACCTTC | CSVNSKNYGYTF
TRBJ2-5 | few | . | TRBV6-1 | TGTGCCAGCGTTCGGGGGAATAGGGAAGAGACCCAGTACTTC | CASVRGNREETQYF
TRBJ2-2 | . | . | TRBV29-1 | TGCAGCGTAAAGGGGCGCAACACCGGGGAGCTGTTTTTT | CSVKGRNTGELFF
TRBJ1-2 | . | . | TRBV28 | TGTGCCAGCAGTACTCAGGGGCATGGCTACACCTTC | CASSTQGHGYTF
TRBJ2-3 | many | . | TRBV12-3/TRBV12-4 | TGTGCCAGCAGCTTAAGGCAGGACGGAGATACGCAGTATTTT | CASSLRQDGDTQYF
TRBJ2-6 | few | . | TRBV2 | TGTGCCAGTGTTCAAGGGGGACCTGGGGCCAACGTCCTGACTTTC | CASVQGGPGANVLTF
TRBJ1-5 | . | . | TRBV5-1 | TGCGCCAGCAGCTTGGGGGGGCCCCGTAGTTATCAGCCCCAGCATTTT | CASSLGGPRSYQPQHF
TRBJ1-5 | . | TRBD1 | TRBV20-1 | TGCAGTGCTCGACCGGGACAGGGGCTTAATAGCAATCAGCCCCAGCATTTT | CSARPGQGLNSNQPQHF
TRBJ2-7 | . | . | TRBV20-1 | TGCAGTGCTAGAGCCTCGGCGGGCATTTCCTACGAGCAGTACTTC | CSARASAGISYEQYF
TRBJ2-5 | many | . | TRBV28 | TGTGCCAGCCACAGGTGGGACACCCAAGAGACCCAGTACTTC | CASHRWDTQETQYF
TRBJ2-7 | . | TRBD1 | TRBV4-2 | TGTGCCAGCAGCCAGGCCGGGACAGTGTCCTACGAGCAGTACTTC | CASSQAGTVSYEQYF
TRBJ2-3 | few | . | TRBV7-8 | TGTGCCAGCTCCTCCCCCCATACGCAGTATTTT | CASSSPHTQYF
TRBJ1-2 | many | . | TRBV3-1 | TGTGCCAGCAGCCAACGAGCGTCTTATGGCTACACCTTC | CASSQRASYGYTF
TRBJ2-5 | few | TRBD2 | TRBV7-2 | TGTGCCAGCAGCTTAGGGGGGGGACTCGAAGAGACCCAGTACTTC | CASSLGGGLEETQYF
TRBJ1-1 | few | TRBD1 | TRBV10-3 | TGTGCCGTAGGGGGAGACAGGGTTCGTCCTGAAGCTTTCTTT | CAVGGDRVRPEAFF
TRBJ2-4 | many | . | TRBV13 | TGTGCCAGCAGCTTATGGCTAGCCAAAAACATTCAGTACTTC | CASSLWLAKNIQYF
TRBJ1-6 | . | . | TRBV12-3/TRBV12-4 | TGTGCCAGCAGTTCAACCGCAGGGAGGGGTTCACCCCTCCACTTT | CASSSTAGRGSPLHF
TRBJ1-5 | few | . | TRBV10-3 | TGTGCCATCAGTGAGGACAGTGTTATCACAGCCCAGCATTTT | CAISEDSVITAQHF
TRBJ2-7 | . | . | TRBV20-1 | TGCAGTGCTAGAGATCGGGTAGGGCTTTCCGGGGGCGAGCAGTACTTC | CSARDRVGLSGGEQYF
TRBJ1-2 | few | TRBD1 | TRBV7-2 | TGTGCCAGCAGCTCACAGGGGGCCACCTATGGCTACACCTTC | CASSSQGATYGYTF
TRBJ1-4 | many | TRBD1 | TRBV30 | TGTGCCTGGAGTATAGACCAGGGGGCGAAGGAAAAACTGTTTTTT | CAWSIDQGAKEKLFF
TRBJ2-5 | many | TRBD2 | TRBV27 | TGTGCCAGCAGTTTAGGGACTAGCGGCTCCTTCCAAGAGACCCAGTACTTC | CASSLGTSGSFQETQYF
TRBJ1-6 | few | TRBD1 | TRBV6-1 | TGTGCCAGCAGTCCGGGACAGTCGACTTCACCCCTCCACTTT | CASSPGQSTSPLHF
TRBJ2-5 | . | . | TRBV12-3/TRBV12-4 | TGTGCCAGCAGTTTAGTGGCGGTACCAAAAGAGACCCAGTACTTC | CASSLVAVPKETQYF
TRBJ2-2 | few | TRBD2 | TRBV15 | TGTGCCACCAGCAGAGATAGCGGGTCCGGGGAGCTGTTTTTT | CATSRDSGSGELFF
TRBJ2-1 | . | . | TRBV5-1 | TGCGCCAGCAGCTTAACGTCGGACACCTTACACAATGAGCAGTTCTTC | CASSLTSDTLHNEQFF
TRBJ1-2 | . | TRBD1 | TRBV5-6 | TGTGCCAGCGGACAGGGGGTAGCATATGGCTACACCTTC | CASGQGVAYGYTF
TRBJ1-4 | many | TRBD1 | TRBV12-3/TRBV12-4 | TGTGCCAGCAGCCCAGGACAGGGGATTGAAAAACTGTTTTTT | CASSPGQGIEKLFF
TRBJ2-2 | few | . | TRBV24-1 | TGTGCCACCAGTGATTTACGGGTCGGAAAGAACACCGGGGAGCTGTTTTTT | CATSDLRVGKNTGELFF
TRBJ1-1 | many | . | TRBV15 | TGTGCCACCAGCCGTGGAAAGGGGTCCTTGAACACTGAAGCTTTCTTT | CATSRGKGSLNTEAFF
TRBJ2-4 | few | . | TRBV28 | TGTACCAGCAGTTCGGGACAAACCGGAGGGAACATTCAGTACTTC | CTSSSGQTGGNIQYF
TRBJ2-7 | many | TRBD1 | TRBV7-2 | TGTGCCAGCAGCGGTGGGACAGGGAGCTCCTACGAGCAGTACTTC | CASSGGTGSSYEQYF